Listed here is a single T cell receptor (beta chain). The sample belongs to a study of blood T cell repertoires in COVID-19. The CDR3 spans 12 residues. Germline values: CDR1 SEHNR, CDR2 FQNEAQ (reference sequence). V lost 8 bases to trimming and J lost 7 bases, with 11 bases between them. Study processing details: How many nucleated cells were present was estimated from reference gene primer amplification. Measured with immunoSEQ multiplex PCR; TCRdb has only the in-frame clones, and not every one. V and J calls and clone size are given by that table; D and trimming were obtained from the DNA. The sample carries 150,000 to 200,000 clones, more than 70% recorded once.

Sequenced input: peripheral blood. This sequence was found in a man aged 55 to 70 with acute or convalescent COVID-19. V and J are TRBV7-9 and TRBJ2-2, with D possibly matching TRBD2 (6 bases). The CDR3 reads CASRPEGGELFF. The CDR3 coding sequence is TGTGCCAGCCGCCCGGAGGGCGGGGAGCTGTTTTTT. Based on the CDR3 plus reference TRBV7-9 and TRBJ2-2, the full variable domain is DTGVSQNPRHKITKRGQNVTFRCDPISEHNRLYWYRQTLGQGPEFLTYFQNEAQLEKSRLLSDRFSAERPKGSFSTLEIQRTEQGDSAMYLCASRPEGGELFFGEGSRLTVL.